One and the same sample provided the 21 T cell receptor beta chains below, sequenced in a study of post-analysis software for immune sequencing data. Study findings and constraints: Controls had lower frequencies than patients of roughly five TRBV segments, which included TRBV5-6, TRBV5-1 and TRBV20-1.

Built from TCR beta cDNA, the libraries had unique molecular identifiers in them. TCRdb reprocessed the PCR reads via MiXCR and lists one record per CDR3 protein. The table has about 800,000 distinct CDR3 sequences, roughly 30% seen once; the top ten hold more than 0.45%. These receptors have no identified antigens. Sequencing was done on a sample of blood. The receptor set was obtained from a girl between 5 and 17 years old with multiple sclerosis.

The rearrangement joins TRBV13 to TRBJ1-1; D is unresolved. The CDR3 totals 14 residues. Trimming removed 1 base at V and 10 bases at J, with 16 bases between. CDR1 is PRHDT, CDR2 FYEKMQ, per germline (reference sequence). The CDR3 region has the DNA TGTGCCAGCAGCTTAGAGGATCGAGGGCGAGCAGCTTTCTTT. It yields the protein CASSLEDRGRAAFF.

Turning to this clonotype: This may be a read error, as it is one base from a much larger clone. This chain connects TRBV7-2 to TRBJ2-5; a possible D gene is TRBD2 (7 bases). The CDR3 spans 15 residues. In germline, CDR1 is SGHTA, CDR2 FQGNSA. The CDR3 loop reads CASRSSGTTQGTQYF. CDR3 DNA sequence: TGTGCCAGCAGATCAAGCGGGACAACACAAGGGACCCAGTACTTC.

The chain has TRBV27 and TRBJ2-5; possible D gene TRBD1, 5 bases. The V and J ends lost 3 bases and 11 bases respectively, with 22 bases between them. The CDR3 extends over 15 amino acids. Germline V CDR1 and CDR2: MNHEY, SMNVEV (reference sequence). The CDR3 here is CASSLGQTPYNEQYF. CDR3 DNA: TGTGCCAGCAGTTTGGGGCAGACCCCATACAATGAGCAGTACTTC.

Concerning this clonotype: With a much larger clone just one base away, this may be a read error. J is TRBJ2-1 and V is TRBV9, with a tentative D call TRBD1 (5 bases). Germline-derived CDR1 and CDR2 are SGDLS and YYNGEE. V dropped 3 bases and J dropped 8 bases, with 9 bases sitting between them. The CDR3 extends over 12 amino acids. CDR3 protein: CASSAQGHEQFF. The CDR3 nucleotides read TGTGCCAGCAGCGCCCAGGGCCATGAGCAGTTCTTC.

This chain uses TRBV6-1 with TRBJ2-3, with 14 bases identical to TRBD2. Trimming removed 7 bases from V and 0 bases from J; junction bases left unmatched: 9. The germline CDR1 and CDR2 sequences are MNHNS and SASEGT. The length of the CDR3 is 18 residues. CDR3 sequence reads: CASTPGLAGDLSTDTQYF. In nucleotides, the CDR3 is TGTGCCAGCACCCCGGGACTAGCGGGGGACCTAAGCACAGATACGCAGTATTTT.

Concerning this clonotype itself: One base away lies a much larger clone, so this may be a sequencing read error. This CDR3 is CASSSRWDGKNIQYF. Here the CDR3 DNA reads TGTGCCAGCAGCTCCCGATGGGACGGGAAAAACATTCAGTACTTC. The chain is built from TRBV7-9 and TRBJ2-4, with D perhaps being TRBD1 or TRBD2 (5 bases each). CDR3 size: 15 residues. Germline V CDR1 and CDR2: SEHNR, FQNEAQ (reference sequence). Trimming took 4 bases from V and 4 from J, leaving 14 bases between them.

This clonotype was seen a handful of times. V and J are TRBV14 and TRBJ1-6; D is undetermined. This CDR3 is built from 12 residues. V was shortened by 6 bases and J by 10 bases, with 10 bases between the two germline ends. Germline-derived CDR1 and CDR2 are SGHDN and FVKESK. The CDR3 coding sequence is TGTGCCAGCAGTCAATCAGGCTCACCCCTCCACTTT. Protein product: CASSQSGSPLHF.

This clonotype was recorded once. The rearrangement uses TRBV11-2 and TRBJ2-7; no definite D call. This CDR3 region has 14 residues. Germline V gene lookup returns CDR1 SGHAT and CDR2 FQNNGV. The germline V and J ends were trimmed by 3 bases and 7 bases, with 16 bases remaining between them. The CDR3 sequence is CASSLSRSYNEQYF. CDR3 coding DNA: TGTGCCAGCAGCTTGTCTCGCTCCTACAATGAGCAGTACTTC.

This clonotype was picked up many times. The rearrangement links TRBV15 to TRBJ2-1; no definite D call. The CDR3 contains 14 residues. Trimming took off 0 bases at V and 8 bases at J, with 11 bases between the two ends. CDR1 is LNHNV, CDR2 YYDKDF, per germline (reference sequence). Here the CDR3 DNA reads TGTGCCACCAGCAGAGATCCCAGTAGTCATGAGCAGTTCTTC. Amino acid sequence: CATSRDPSSHEQFF.

The chain joins TRBV6-1 to TRBJ2-7; no definite D call. The last part of the DNA fits TRBJ2-5 better; the J call may be wrong. The V gene's germline CDR1 is MNHNS and CDR2 SASEGT. This CDR3 has 13 amino acids. CDR3 in amino acids: CASSEGRAQTQYF. CDR3 bases: TGTGCCAGCAGTGAGGGAAGGGCACAGACCCAGTACTTC.

The rearrangement joins TRBV7-2 to TRBJ2-7; TRBD2 agrees at 11 bases. V was clipped by 5 bases and J by 2 bases; unmatched bases: 8. Germline CDR1 SGHTA, CDR2 FQGNSA. The CDR3 spans 16 residues. CDR3 in DNA: TGTGCCAGCAGCGTCGAAGGGACTAGCGGCACCTACGAGCAGTACTTC. Its translation is CASSVEGTSGTYEQYF.

This sequence joins TRBV10-3 and TRBJ1-2; tentative D call: TRBD1 (6 bases). The germline V and J ends were trimmed by 2 bases and 5 bases, with 12 bases remaining between them. The CDR3 length is 14 residues. Germline V CDR1 and CDR2: ENHRY, SYGVKD. CDR3 nucleotides: TGTGCCATCAGTGAGGAGGGGGAACGGTATGGCTACACCTTC. This codes for CAISEEGERYGYTF.

This clonotype has more than one count but fewer than ten. CDR3 protein: CASTAEREMADTQYF. The CDR3, as DNA: TGTGCCAGCACCGCCGAGCGGGAGATGGCAGATACGCAGTATTTT. V is TRBV28 and J is TRBJ2-3, with 8 bases fitting TRBD2. The CDR3 spans 15 residues. J gave up 4 bases and V 7 bases, and 10 bases lay outside the gene matches. Germline values: CDR1 MDHEN, CDR2 SYDVKM.

There are a few counts of this clonotype. This rearrangement joins TRBV7-9 to TRBJ1-5; D may be TRBD1 (5 bases). Trimming left V 5 bases short and J 2 bases short, with 16 bases between. Germline CDR1 reads SEHNR; CDR2 reads FQNEAQ (reference sequence). The CDR3 contains 16 residues. The CDR3: CASSQVAGVGNQPQHF. CDR3 nucleotide sequence: TGTGCCAGCAGCCAGGTGGCGGGGGTAGGCAATCAGCCCCAGCATTTT.

V usage is TRBV28 and J usage is TRBJ2-5, with D tentatively TRBD2 (5 bases). The CDR3 runs 15 residues. Trimming shortened V by 3 bases and J by 5 bases, and 16 bases separated the two germline ends. Germline assignment: CDR1 MDHEN and CDR2 SYDVKM. CDR3 coding DNA: TGTGCCAGCAGTTTGACCGGGGAAGGCTTGGAGACCCAGTACTTC. Translation: CASSLTGEGLETQYF. Supplemented by reference TRBV28 and TRBJ2-5, the full variable domain reads DVKVTQSSRYLVKRTGEKVFLECVQDMDHENMFWYRQDPGLGLRLIYFSYDVKMKEKGDIPEGYSVSREKKERFSLILESASTNQTSMYLCASSLTGEGLETQYFGPGTRLLVL.

Comments on this clonotype: Relative to the germline gene, one junction end is altered; a read error may explain this. The chain has TRBV4-3 and TRBJ2-7; D gene unclear. Germline V gene sequence: CDR1 LGHNA, CDR2 YSLEER. This CDR3 is built from 15 residues. CDR3 sequence reads: CASNQDVRPIYEQYF. CDR3 bases: TGCGCCAGCAACCAAGACGTTCGGCCGATCTACGAGCAGTACTTC.

This clonotype was counted ten times or more. The chain couples TRBV4-3 to TRBJ2-7, with 10 bases aligning to TRBD1. Germline trimming cut 4 bases from V and 2 bases from J; bases unmatched to any gene: 5. The CDR3 is 15 amino acids. Germline assignment: CDR1 LGHNA and CDR2 YSLEER. The CDR3 region is CASSRGTGEAYEQYF. In nucleotides, the CDR3 is TGCGCCAGCAGCCGGGGGACAGGGGAGGCCTACGAGCAGTACTTC.

The chain couples TRBV18 to TRBJ2-2; tentatively, D is TRBD1 (5 bases). The V end lost 2 bases, the J end lost 5 bases, and 12 bases lay between the germline ends. CDR3 size: 15 residues. In germline, CDR1 is KGHSH, CDR2 LQKENI. This CDR3 is CASSPAQGRTGELFF. The DNA for the CDR3 is TGTGCCAGCTCACCAGCCCAGGGAAGAACCGGGGAGCTGTTTTTT.

The table lists this clonotype with a few counts. V gene TRBV6-1 combines with J gene TRBJ1-5; D is uncertain. The germline gives CDR1 MNHNS, CDR2 SASEGT. The CDR3 has 14 amino acids. V lost 0 bases and J 0 bases, leaving 3 bases between the germline ends. The CDR3 DNA reads as TGTGCCAGCAGTGAAGCAGGTAGCAATCAGCCCCAGCATTTT. Its protein product is CASSEAGSNQPQHF.

V is TRBV18 and J is TRBJ1-1; D is undetermined. This CDR3 has 16 residues. Deletions cut 6 bases from V and 1 base from J, with 18 bases between. Germline CDR1 is KGHSH and CDR2 is LQKENI. The CDR3 DNA reads TGTGCCAGCTCCCTCGAGATTACCGGGAAGAACACTGAAGCTTTCTTT. This codes for CASSLEITGKNTEAFF.

In its sample, this clonotype was seen a few times. J is TRBJ2-5 and V is TRBV12-3 or TRBV12-4; TRBD2 might be the D (5 bases). There are 15 residues in the CDR3. V was pared by 8 bases and J by 2 bases, with 18 bases between. The CDR3 DNA sequence: TGTGCCAGCTCTCCGGACGGAGGAGGTCAAGAGACCCAGTACTTC. Translation gives CASSPDGGGQETQYF.